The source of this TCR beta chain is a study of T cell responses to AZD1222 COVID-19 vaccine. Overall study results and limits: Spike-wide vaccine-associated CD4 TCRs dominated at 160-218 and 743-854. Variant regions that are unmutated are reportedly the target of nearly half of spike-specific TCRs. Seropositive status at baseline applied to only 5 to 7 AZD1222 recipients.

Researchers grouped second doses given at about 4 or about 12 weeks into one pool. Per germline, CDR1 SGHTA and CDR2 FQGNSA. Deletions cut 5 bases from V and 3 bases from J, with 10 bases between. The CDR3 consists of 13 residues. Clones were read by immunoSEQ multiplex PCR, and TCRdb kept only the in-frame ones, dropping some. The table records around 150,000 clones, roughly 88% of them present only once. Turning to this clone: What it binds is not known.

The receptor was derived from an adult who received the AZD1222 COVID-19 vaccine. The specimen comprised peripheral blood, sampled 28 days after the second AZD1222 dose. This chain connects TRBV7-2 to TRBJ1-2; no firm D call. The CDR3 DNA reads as TGTGCCAGCAGCGCAGGAGTATACTATGGCTACACCTTC. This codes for CASSAGVYYGYTF.